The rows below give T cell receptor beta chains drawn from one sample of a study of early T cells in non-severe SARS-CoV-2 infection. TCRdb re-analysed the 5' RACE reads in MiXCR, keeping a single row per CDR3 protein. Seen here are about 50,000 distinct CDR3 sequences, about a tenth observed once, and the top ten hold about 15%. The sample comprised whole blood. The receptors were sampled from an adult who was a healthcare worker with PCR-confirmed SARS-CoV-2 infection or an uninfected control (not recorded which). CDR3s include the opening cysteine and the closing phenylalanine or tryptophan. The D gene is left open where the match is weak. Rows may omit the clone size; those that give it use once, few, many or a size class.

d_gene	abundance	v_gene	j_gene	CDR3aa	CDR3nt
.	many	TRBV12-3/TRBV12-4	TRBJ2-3	CASSSTGRSDTQYF	TGTGCCAGCAGTTCCACCGGGAGATCGGATACGCAGTATTTT
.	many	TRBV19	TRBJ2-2	CASSAGRLNTGELFF	TGTGCCAGTAGTGCGGGACGGTTGAACACCGGGGAGCTGTTTTTT
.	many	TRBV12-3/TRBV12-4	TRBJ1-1	CASSQTMNTEAFF	TGTGCCAGCAGCCAAACCATGAACACTGAAGCTTTCTTT
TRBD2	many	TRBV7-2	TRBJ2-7	CASSLGLAGSSSYEQYF	TGTGCCAGCAGCTTAGGCCTAGCGGGCTCGAGCTCCTACGAGCAGTACTTC
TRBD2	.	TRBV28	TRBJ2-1	CASSPETSGTNNEQFF	TGTGCCAGCAGTCCCGAGACTAGCGGGACAAACAATGAGCAGTTCTTC
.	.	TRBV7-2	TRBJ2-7	CASSLEFTTYEQYF	TGTGCCAGCAGCTTAGAGTTTACGACCTACGAGCAGTACTTC
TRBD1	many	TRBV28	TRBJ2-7	CASSSYTGTGGSYEQYF	TGTGCCAGCAGTTCATACACCGGGACAGGGGGCTCCTACGAGCAGTACTTC
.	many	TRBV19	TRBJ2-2	CASSSRTGGGELFF	TGTGCCAGTAGTTCACGGACGGGCGGCGGGGAGCTGTTTTTT
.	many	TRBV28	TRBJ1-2	CASSDSRTAYGYTF	TGTGCCAGCAGTGACTCTAGGACGGCCTATGGCTACACCTTC
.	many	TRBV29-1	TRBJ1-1	CSVGPPGREGTEAFF	TGCAGCGTTGGCCCCCCTGGCAGAGAGGGCACTGAAGCTTTCTTT
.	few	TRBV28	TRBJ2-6	CASSSIASGANVLTF	TGTGCCAGCAGTTCGATCGCTTCCGGGGCCAACGTCCTGACTTTC
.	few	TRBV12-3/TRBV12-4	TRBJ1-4	CASSPNLSLEKLFF	TGTGCCAGCAGCCCCAACCTAAGTTTAGAAAAACTGTTTTTT
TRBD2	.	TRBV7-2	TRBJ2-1	CASSLVLAGGNNEQFF	TGTGCCAGCAGCTTAGTACTAGCGGGAGGAAACAATGAGCAGTTCTTC
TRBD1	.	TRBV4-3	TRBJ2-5	CASSQDGTGVAETQYF	TGCGCCAGCAGCCAAGATGGGACAGGGGTAGCGGAGACCCAGTACTTC
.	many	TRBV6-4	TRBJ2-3	CASSDGATLWDTQYF	TGTGCCAGCAGTGACGGGGCAACCCTCTGGGATACGCAGTATTTT
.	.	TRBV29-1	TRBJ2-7	CSVVRGTYEQYF	TGCAGCGTTGTAAGGGGTACCTACGAGCAGTACTTC
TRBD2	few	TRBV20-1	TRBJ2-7	CSARGLAGAWEQYF	TGCAGTGCTCGGGGACTAGCGGGAGCTTGGGAGCAGTACTTC
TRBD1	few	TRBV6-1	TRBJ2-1	CASIIPGQGGNEQFF	TGTGCCAGCATTATCCCGGGACAGGGGGGGAATGAGCAGTTCTTC